A selection of T cell receptor beta chains follows, all from one sample in a study of CD8 T cells in Susac syndrome. TCRdb reanalysed the immunoSEQ multiplex PCR reads using MiXCR and keeps one entry per CDR3 protein. The repertoire includes about 200,000 distinct CDR3 sequences, around 95% of them detected once, and just over 0.08% sits in the top ten. Sample: CD4+ T cells from PBMCs. These receptors were obtained from a human donor with multiple sclerosis. The CDR3 runs from the conserved cysteine through the conserved F or W. Fields, in order: J gene, V gene, CDR3 protein.

J gene: TRBJ2-1
V gene: TRBV20-1
CDR3 protein: CSALYLAHNEQFF

J gene: TRBJ2-7
V gene: TRBV29-1
CDR3 protein: CSVGKDYYEQYF

J gene: TRBJ2-1
V gene: TRBV9
CDR3 protein: CASSPQDLNNEQFF

J gene: TRBJ2-7
V gene: TRBV29-1
CDR3 protein: CSVVTGTAAYEQYF

J gene: TRBJ1-6
V gene: TRBV7-7
CDR3 protein: CASSLEGGSPLHF

J gene: TRBJ2-5
V gene: TRBV20-1
CDR3 protein: CSARPTSGGETQYF

J gene: TRBJ1-5
V gene: TRBV27
CDR3 protein: CASSTTGDQPQHF

J gene: TRBJ2-2
V gene: TRBV3-1
CDR3 protein: CASRLVAGELFF

J gene: TRBJ1-2
V gene: TRBV30
CDR3 protein: CAWSTAEADTF

J gene: TRBJ2-3
V gene: TRBV3-1
CDR3 protein: CASSHGTGTLSTDTQYF